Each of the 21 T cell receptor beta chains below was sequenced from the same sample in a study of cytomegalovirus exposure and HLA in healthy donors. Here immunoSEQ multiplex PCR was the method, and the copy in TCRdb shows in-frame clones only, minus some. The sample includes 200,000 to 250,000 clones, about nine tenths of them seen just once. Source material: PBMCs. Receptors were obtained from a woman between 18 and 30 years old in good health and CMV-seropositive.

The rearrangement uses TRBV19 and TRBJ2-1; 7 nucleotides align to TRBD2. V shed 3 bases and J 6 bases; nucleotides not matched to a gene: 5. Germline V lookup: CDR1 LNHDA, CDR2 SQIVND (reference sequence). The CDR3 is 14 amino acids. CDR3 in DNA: TGTGCCAGTAGTATCGGCGGGAGTACCAATGAGCAGTTCTTC. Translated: CASSIGGSTNEQFF.

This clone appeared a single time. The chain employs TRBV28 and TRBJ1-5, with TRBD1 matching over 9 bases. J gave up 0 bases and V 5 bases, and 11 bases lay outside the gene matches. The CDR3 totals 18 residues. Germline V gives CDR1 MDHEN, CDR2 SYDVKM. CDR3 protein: CASSVWGQGTGSNQPQHF. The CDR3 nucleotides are TGTGCCAGCAGTGTCTGGGGACAGGGAACCGGTAGCAATCAGCCCCAGCATTTT. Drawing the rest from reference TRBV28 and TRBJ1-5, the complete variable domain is DVKVTQSSRYLVKRTGEKVFLECVQDMDHENMFWYRQDPGLGLRLIYFSYDVKMKEKGDIPEGYSVSREKKERFSLILESASTNQTSMYLCASSVWGQGTGSNQPQHFGDGTRLSIL.

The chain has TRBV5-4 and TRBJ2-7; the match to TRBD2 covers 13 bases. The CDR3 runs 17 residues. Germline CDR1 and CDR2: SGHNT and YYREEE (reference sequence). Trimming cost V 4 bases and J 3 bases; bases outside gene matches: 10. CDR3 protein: CASSAGTSGALLYEQYF. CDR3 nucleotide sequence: TGTGCCAGCAGCGCGGGGACTAGCGGGGCCCTCCTCTACGAGCAGTACTTC.

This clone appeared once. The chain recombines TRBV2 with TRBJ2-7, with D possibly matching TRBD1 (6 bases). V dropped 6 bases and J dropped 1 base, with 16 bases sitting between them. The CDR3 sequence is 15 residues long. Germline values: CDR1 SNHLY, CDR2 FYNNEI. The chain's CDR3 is CASRKGGDPSYEQYF. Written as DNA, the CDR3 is TGTGCCAGCAGGAAAGGGGGTGACCCTTCCTACGAGCAGTACTTC.

The CDR3 DNA reads TGTGCCAGCAGTCCGAGGGAGGGGGGTGGAAACACCATATATTTT. It is translated as CASSPREGGGNTIYF. This chain links TRBV28 with TRBJ1-3; the D gene is possibly TRBD1 (6 bases). V was cut by 5 bases and J by 3 bases, with 14 bases left in between. The CDR3 has 15 amino acids. Germline V gene sequence: CDR1 MDHEN, CDR2 SYDVKM.

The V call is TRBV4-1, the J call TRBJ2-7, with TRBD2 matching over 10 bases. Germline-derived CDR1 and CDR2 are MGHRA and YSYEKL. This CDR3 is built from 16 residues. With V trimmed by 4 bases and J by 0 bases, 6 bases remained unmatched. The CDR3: CASSPQTSGPSYEQYF. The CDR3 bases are TGCGCCAGCAGCCCCCAGACTAGCGGGCCCTCCTACGAGCAGTACTTC.

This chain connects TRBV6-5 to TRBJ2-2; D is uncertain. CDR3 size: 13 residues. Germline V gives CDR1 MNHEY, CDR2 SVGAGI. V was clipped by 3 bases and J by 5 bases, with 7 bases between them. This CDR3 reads CASSYRLTGELFF. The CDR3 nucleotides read TGTGCCAGCAGTTATCGTCTGACCGGGGAGCTGTTTTTT.

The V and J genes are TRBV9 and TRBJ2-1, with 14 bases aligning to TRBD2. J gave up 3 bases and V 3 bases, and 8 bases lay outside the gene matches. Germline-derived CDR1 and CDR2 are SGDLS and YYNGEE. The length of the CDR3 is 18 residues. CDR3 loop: CASSATSGRVNRYNEQFF. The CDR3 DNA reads TGTGCCAGCAGCGCGACTAGCGGGAGGGTGAACCGCTACAATGAGCAGTTCTTC.

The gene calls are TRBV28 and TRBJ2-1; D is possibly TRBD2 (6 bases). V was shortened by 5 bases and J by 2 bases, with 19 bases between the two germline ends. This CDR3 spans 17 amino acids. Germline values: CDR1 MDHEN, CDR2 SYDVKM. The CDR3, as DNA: TGTGCCAGCAGTCCACTAGGTCTAGCGAATGCCTACAATGAGCAGTTCTTC. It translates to CASSPLGLANAYNEQFF.

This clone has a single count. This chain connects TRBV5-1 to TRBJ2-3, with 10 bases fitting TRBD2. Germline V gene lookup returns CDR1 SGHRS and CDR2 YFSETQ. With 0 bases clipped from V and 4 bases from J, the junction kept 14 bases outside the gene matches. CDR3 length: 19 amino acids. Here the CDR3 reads CASSLGAGGLAGVADTQYF. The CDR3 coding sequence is TGCGCCAGCAGCTTGGGTGCAGGAGGGCTAGCGGGAGTAGCAGATACGCAGTATTTT.

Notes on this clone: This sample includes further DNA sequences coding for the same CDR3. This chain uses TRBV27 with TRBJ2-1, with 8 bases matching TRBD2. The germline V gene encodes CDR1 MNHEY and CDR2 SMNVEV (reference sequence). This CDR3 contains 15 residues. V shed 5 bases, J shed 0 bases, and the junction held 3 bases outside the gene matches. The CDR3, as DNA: TGTGCCAGCAGTCTGAGCGGGAGCTCCTACAATGAGCAGTTCTTC. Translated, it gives CASSLSGSSYNEQFF.

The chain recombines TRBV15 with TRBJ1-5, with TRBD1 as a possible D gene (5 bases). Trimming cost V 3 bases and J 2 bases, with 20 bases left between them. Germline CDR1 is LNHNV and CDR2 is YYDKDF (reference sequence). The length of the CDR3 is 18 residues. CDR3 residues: CATSRARNRFDGNQPQHF. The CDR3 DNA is TGTGCCACCAGCAGGGCCAGGAACAGGTTTGATGGCAATCAGCCCCAGCATTTT. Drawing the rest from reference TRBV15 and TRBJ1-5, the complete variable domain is DAMVIQNPRYQVTQFGKPVTLSCSQTLNHNVMYWYQQKSSQAPKLLFHYYDKDFNNEADTPDNFQSRRPNTSFCFLDIRSPGLGDTAMYLCATSRARNRFDGNQPQHFGDGTRLSIL.

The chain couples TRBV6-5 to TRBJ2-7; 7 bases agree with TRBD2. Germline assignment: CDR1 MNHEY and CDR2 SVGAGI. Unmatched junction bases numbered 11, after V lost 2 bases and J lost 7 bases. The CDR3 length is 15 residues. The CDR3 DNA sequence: TGTGCCAGCAGTTACGGGGCTCGGGGGGTAGGGGAGCAGTACTTC. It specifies CASSYGARGVGEQYF.

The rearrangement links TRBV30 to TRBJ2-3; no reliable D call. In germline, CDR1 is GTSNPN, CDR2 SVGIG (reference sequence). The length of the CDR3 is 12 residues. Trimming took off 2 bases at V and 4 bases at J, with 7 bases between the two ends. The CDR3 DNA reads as TGTGCCTGGAGTTCCAGTGCAGATACGCAGTATTTT. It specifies CAWSSSADTQYF.

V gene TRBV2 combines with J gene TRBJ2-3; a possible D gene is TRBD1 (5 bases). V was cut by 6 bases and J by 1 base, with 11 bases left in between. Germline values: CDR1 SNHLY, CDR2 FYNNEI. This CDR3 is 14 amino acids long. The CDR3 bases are TGTGCCAGCAGGTGGGCCAGGGGCACAGATACGCAGTATTTT. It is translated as CASRWARGTDTQYF.

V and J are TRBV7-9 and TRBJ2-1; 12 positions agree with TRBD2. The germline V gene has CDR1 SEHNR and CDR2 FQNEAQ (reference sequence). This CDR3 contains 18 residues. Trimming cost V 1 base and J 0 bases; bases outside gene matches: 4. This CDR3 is CASSLEGLAGRSYNEQFF. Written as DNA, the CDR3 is TGTGCCAGCAGCTTAGAAGGACTAGCGGGACGCTCCTACAATGAGCAGTTCTTC. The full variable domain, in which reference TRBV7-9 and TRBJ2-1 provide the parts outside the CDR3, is DTGVSQNPRHKITKRGQNVTFRCDPISEHNRLYWYRQTLGQGPEFLTYFQNEAQLEKSRLLSDRFSAERPKGSFSTLEIQRTEQGDSAMYLCASSLEGLAGRSYNEQFFGPGTRLTVL.

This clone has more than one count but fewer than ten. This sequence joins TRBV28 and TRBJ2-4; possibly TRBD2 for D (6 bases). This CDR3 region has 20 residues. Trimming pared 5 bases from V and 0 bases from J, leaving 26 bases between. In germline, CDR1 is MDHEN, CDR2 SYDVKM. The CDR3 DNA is TGTGCCAGCAGTATAATCGTCCGGGACTCCTCCATGCTAGCCAAAAACATTCAGTACTTC. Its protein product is CASSIIVRDSSMLAKNIQYF. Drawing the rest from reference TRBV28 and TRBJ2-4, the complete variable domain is DVKVTQSSRYLVKRTGEKVFLECVQDMDHENMFWYRQDPGLGLRLIYFSYDVKMKEKGDIPEGYSVSREKKERFSLILESASTNQTSMYLCASSIIVRDSSMLAKNIQYFGAGTRLSVL.

The CDR3, as DNA: TGTGCCAGCAGCCGAGGGCCCTCCCCTGGAAACACCATATATTTT. As protein: CASSRGPSPGNTIYF. The genes are TRBV7-8 and TRBJ1-3; D gene unclear. V lost 5 bases, J lost 2 bases, and 13 bases lay in between. The CDR3 spans 15 residues. Germline lookup yields CDR1 SGHVS and CDR2 FQNEAQ.

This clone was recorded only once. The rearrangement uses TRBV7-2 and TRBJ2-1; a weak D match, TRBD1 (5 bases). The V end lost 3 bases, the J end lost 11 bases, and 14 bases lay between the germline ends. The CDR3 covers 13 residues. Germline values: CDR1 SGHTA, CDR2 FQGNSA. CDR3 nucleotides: TGTGCCAGCAGCTTCGATGGGGCTGCAAAGCAGTTCTTC. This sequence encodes CASSFDGAAKQFF.

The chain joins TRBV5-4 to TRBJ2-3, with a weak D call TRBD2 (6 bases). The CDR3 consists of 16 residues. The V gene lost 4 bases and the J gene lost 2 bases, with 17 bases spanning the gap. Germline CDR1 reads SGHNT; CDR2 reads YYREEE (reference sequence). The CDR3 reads CASSLTRASDTDTQYF. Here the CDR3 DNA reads TGTGCCAGCAGCCTTACGAGGGCTAGCGACACAGATACGCAGTATTTT.

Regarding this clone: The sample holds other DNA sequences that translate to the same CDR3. CDR3 sequence reads: CASSRGDTEAFF. In nucleotides, the CDR3 is TGTGCCAGCAGCAGGGGAGACACTGAAGCTTTCTTT. The chain combines TRBV6-5 with TRBJ1-1, with a possible D match to TRBD1 (6 bases). V lost 6 bases and J 3 bases, leaving 8 bases between the germline ends. The CDR3 covers 12 residues. The germline gives CDR1 MNHEY, CDR2 SVGAGI.